This passage covers 5 T cell receptor beta chains from one sample sequenced in a study of blood T cell repertoires in COVID-19. Assay used: immunoSEQ multiplex PCR; TCRdb lists only in-frame clones, some missing. The repertoire holds approximately 210,000 clones, with 70% to 90% as singletons. Sequencing was done on a sample of PBMCs or T cells enriched from blood (not recorded which). Every receptor here comes from a man aged 30 to 39 with acute COVID-19.

The chain is built from TRBV12-5 and TRBJ2-3, with 7 bases fitting TRBD2. Unmatched junction bases numbered 2, after V lost 1 base and J lost 4 bases. Germline V gene sequence: CDR1 LGHNT, CDR2 FRNRAP. This CDR3 region has 14 residues. Written as DNA, the CDR3 is TGTGCTAGTGGTTTGGAACTAGCGCCAGATACGCAGTATTTT. Its translation is CASGLELAPDTQYF.

This clone showed up just a few times. The same CDR3 is also encoded by other DNA sequences in this sample. The chain carries TRBV5-4 and TRBJ1-1; 11 positions agree with TRBD1. The CDR3 totals 15 residues. CDR1 is SGHNT and CDR2 is YYREEE in the germline V gene (reference sequence). V lost 0 bases to trimming and J lost 4 bases; unmatched junction nucleotides: 2. The CDR3 bases are TGTGCCAGCAGCTTGGCCGGGACAGGGGGCACTGAAGCTTTCTTT. The encoded protein is CASSLAGTGGTEAFF.

The sample holds one count of this clone. CDR3 nucleotide sequence: TGCGCCAGCGCAGACAGGGGTGGGGACACTGAAGCTTTCTTT. Its translation is CASADRGGDTEAFF. The chain uses TRBV5-1 and TRBJ1-1; 8 nucleotides line up with TRBD1. Germline-derived CDR1 and CDR2 are SGHRS and YFSETQ. With V trimmed by 7 bases and J by 3 bases, 8 bases remained unmatched. The CDR3 has 14 residues.

This clone came up a few times. CDR3 DNA sequence: TGCAGCGCTGACAGGGAGGCCACAGATACGCAGTATTTT. Amino acids: CSADREATDTQYF. The V and J genes are TRBV29-1 and TRBJ2-3, with D tentatively TRBD1 (7 bases). The V and J ends lost 7 bases and 2 bases respectively, with 13 bases between them. CDR3 length: 13 residues. Per germline, CDR1 SQVTM and CDR2 ANQGSEA.

This sequence joins TRBV18 and TRBJ1-1, with 7 nucleotides matching TRBD1. V shed 0 bases, J shed 1 base, and the junction held 2 bases outside the gene matches. This CDR3 is 15 amino acids long. Per germline, CDR1 KGHSH and CDR2 LQKENI. The CDR3 is CASSPPQGWNTEAFF. DNA for the CDR3: TGTGCCAGCTCACCACCACAGGGGTGGAACACTGAAGCTTTCTTT.